In its sample, the clone carrying this T cell receptor (beta chain) was seen a few times. This record comes from a study of blood T cells in healthy people across ages. This CDR3 is 14 amino acids long. V was pared by 7 bases and J by 4 bases, with 15 bases between. From germline, CDR1 is MGHDK and CDR2 SYGVNS. Primed by a sample-barcoded 5' primer and a J-beta primer mix, a second PCR proceeded for about 7 to 11 cycles. TCRdb reanalysed the 5' RACE reads using MiXCR and keeps one entry per CDR3 protein. The table records about 1.8 million distinct CDR3 sequences, roughly 49% of them present only once.

The rearrangement uses TRBV25-1 and TRBJ2-3; TRBD1 is a possible D gene (5 bases). This receptor was taken from a woman in her thirties or forties in good health. The sequencing input was blood. The CDR3 here is CASNRRQFADTQYF. The CDR3, as DNA: TGTGCCAGCAACCGGAGACAGTTCGCAGATACGCAGTATTTT.